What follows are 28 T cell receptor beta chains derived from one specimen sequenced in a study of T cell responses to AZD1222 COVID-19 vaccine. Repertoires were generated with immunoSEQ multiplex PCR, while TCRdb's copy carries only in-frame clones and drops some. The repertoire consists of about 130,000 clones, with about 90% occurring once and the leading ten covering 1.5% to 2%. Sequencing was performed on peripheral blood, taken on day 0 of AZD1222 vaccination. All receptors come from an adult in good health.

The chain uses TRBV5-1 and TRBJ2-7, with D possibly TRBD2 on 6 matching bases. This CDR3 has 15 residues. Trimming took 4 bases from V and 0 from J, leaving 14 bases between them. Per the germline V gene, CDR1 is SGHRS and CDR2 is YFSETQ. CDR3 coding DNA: TGCGCCAGCAGCCCGACTAGTCTCAACTCCTACGAGCAGTACTTC. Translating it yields CASSPTSLNSYEQYF. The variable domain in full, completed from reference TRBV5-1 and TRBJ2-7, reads KAGVTQTPRYLIKTRGQQVTLSCSPISGHRSVSWYQQTPGQGLQFLFEYFSETQRNKGNFPGRFSGRQFSNSRSEMNVSTLELGDSALYLCASSPTSLNSYEQYFGPGTRLTVT.

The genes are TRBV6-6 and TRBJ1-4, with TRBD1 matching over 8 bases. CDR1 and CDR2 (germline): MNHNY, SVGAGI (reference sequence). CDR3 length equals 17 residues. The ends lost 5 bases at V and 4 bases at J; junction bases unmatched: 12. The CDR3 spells CASSPPGTGALNEKLFF. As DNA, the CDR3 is TGTGCCAGCAGTCCTCCCGGGACAGGCGCCCTTAATGAAAAACTGTTTTTT.

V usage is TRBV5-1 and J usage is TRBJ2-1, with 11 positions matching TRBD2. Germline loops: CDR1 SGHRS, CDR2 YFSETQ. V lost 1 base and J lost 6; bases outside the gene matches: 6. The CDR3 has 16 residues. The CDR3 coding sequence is TGCGCCAGCAGCTTGATAACTAGCGGGGGAGTCAATGAGCAGTTCTTC. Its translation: CASSLITSGGVNEQFF.

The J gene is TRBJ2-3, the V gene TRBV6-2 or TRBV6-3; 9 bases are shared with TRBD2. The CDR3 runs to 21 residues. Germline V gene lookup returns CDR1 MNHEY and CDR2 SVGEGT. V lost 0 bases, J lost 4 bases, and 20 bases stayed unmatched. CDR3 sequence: CASSYSGRGGAARFGADTQYF. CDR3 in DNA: TGTGCCAGCAGTTACTCAGGGCGCGGGGGGGCCGCTCGGTTTGGGGCAGATACGCAGTATTTT.

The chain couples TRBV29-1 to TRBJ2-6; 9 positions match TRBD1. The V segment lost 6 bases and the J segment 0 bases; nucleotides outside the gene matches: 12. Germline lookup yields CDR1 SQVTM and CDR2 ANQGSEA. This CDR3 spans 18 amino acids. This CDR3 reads CSVRHTGQGLSGANVLTF. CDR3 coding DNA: TGCAGCGTCAGACATACGGGACAGGGCCTCTCTGGGGCCAACGTCCTGACTTTC.

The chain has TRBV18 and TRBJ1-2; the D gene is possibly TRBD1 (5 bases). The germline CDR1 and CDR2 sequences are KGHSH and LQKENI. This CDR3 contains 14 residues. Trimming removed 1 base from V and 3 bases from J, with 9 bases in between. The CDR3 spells CASSPQGTDYGYTF. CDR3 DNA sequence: TGTGCCAGCTCACCACAGGGGACCGACTATGGCTACACCTTC.

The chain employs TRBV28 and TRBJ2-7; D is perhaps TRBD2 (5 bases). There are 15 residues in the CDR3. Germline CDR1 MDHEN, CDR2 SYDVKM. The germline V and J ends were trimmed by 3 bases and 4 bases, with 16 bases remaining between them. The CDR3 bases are TGTGCCAGCAGTTTCAGGAGGAGTGATTTATACGAGCAGTACTTC. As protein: CASSFRRSDLYEQYF. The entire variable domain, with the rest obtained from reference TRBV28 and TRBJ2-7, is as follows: DVKVTQSSRYLVKRTGEKVFLECVQDMDHENMFWYRQDPGLGLRLIYFSYDVKMKEKGDIPEGYSVSREKKERFSLILESASTNQTSMYLCASSFRRSDLYEQYFGPGTRLTVT.

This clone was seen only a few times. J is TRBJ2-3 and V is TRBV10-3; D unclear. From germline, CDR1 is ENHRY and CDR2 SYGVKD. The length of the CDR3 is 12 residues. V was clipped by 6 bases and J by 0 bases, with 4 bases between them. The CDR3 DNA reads TGTGCCATCAGCACTAGCACAGATACGCAGTATTTT. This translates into CAISTSTDTQYF.

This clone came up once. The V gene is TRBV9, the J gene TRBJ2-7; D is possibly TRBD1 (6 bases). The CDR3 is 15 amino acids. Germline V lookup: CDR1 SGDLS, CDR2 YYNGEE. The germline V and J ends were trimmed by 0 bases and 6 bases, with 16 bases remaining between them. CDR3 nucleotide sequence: TGTGCCAGCAGCGTAGGGGGACACCGTCTGGGCGAGCAGTACTTC. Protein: CASSVGGHRLGEQYF.

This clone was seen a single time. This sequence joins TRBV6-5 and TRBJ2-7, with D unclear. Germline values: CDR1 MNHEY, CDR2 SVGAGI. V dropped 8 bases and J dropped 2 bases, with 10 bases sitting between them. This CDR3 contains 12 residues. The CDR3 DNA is TGTGCCAGCGGAAGGGATCCCTACGAGCAGTACTTC. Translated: CASGRDPYEQYF.

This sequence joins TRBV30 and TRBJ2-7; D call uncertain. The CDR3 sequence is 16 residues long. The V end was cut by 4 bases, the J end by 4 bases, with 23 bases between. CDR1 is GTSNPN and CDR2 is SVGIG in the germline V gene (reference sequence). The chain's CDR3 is CAWTTPVGDPSYEQYF. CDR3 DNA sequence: TGTGCCTGGACCACCCCGGTTGGAGACCCGAGTTACGAGCAGTACTTC.

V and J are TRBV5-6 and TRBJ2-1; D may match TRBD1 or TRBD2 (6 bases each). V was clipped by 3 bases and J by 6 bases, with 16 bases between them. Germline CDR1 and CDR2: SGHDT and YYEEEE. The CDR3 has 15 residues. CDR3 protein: CASSSGWGARNEQFF. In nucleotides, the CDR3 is TGTGCCAGCAGCTCTGGGTGGGGGGCACGCAATGAGCAGTTCTTC.

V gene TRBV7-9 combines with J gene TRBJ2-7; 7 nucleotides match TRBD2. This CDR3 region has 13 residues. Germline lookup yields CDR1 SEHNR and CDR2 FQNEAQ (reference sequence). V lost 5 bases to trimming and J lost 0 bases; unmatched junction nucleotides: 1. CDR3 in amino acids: CASSGGSSYEQYF. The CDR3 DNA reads TGTGCCAGCAGCGGCGGGAGCTCCTACGAGCAGTACTTC.

The CDR3, as DNA: TGTGCCATCAGTGAGTCTGATGGCAGTTCTGACTATGGCTACACCTTC. Protein: CAISESDGSSDYGYTF. The V and J genes are TRBV10-3 and TRBJ1-2; D not certain. There are 16 residues in the CDR3. The germline V gene encodes CDR1 ENHRY and CDR2 SYGVKD. Trimming took off 0 bases at V and 3 bases at J, with 14 bases between the two ends.

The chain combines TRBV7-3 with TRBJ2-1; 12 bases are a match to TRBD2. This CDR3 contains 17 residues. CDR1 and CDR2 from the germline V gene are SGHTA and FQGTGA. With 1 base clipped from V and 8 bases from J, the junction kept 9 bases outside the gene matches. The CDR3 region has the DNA TGTGCCAGCAGCTTAAACCTGGCTAGCGGGGGGGCGGATGAGCAGTTCTTC. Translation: CASSLNLASGGADEQFF.

The CDR3 loop reads CASSLGPYGYTF. The DNA of the CDR3 is TGTGCCAGCAGCTTGGGACCTTATGGCTACACCTTC. The chain combines TRBV7-6 with TRBJ1-2; D is perhaps TRBD1 (5 bases). Germline CDR1 reads SGHVS; CDR2 reads FNYEAQ. This CDR3 has 12 residues. V dropped 3 bases and J dropped 5 bases, with 7 bases sitting between them. Full variable domain (missing parts from reference TRBV7-6 and TRBJ1-2): GAGVSQSPRYKVTKRGQDVALRCDPISGHVSLYWYRQALGQGPEFLTYFNYEAQQDKSGLPNDRFSAERPEGSISTLTIQRTEQRDSAMYRCASSLGPYGYTFGSGTRLTVV.

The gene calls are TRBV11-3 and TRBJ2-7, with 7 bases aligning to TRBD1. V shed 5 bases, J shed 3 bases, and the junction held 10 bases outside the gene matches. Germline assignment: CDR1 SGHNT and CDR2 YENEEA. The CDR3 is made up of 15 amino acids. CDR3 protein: CASSTGVGPNYEQYF. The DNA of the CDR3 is TGTGCCAGCAGCACAGGGGTGGGGCCTAACTACGAGCAGTACTTC.

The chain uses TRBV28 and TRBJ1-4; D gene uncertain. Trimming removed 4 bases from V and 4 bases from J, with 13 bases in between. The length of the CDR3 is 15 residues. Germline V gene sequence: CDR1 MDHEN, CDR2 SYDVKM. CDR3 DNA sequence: TGTGCCAGCAGTTACGGGGTTGCTGGTAATGAAAAACTGTTTTTT. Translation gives CASSYGVAGNEKLFF.

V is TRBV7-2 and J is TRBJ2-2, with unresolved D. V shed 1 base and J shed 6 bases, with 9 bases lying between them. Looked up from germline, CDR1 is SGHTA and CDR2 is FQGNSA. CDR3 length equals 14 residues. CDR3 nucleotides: TGTGCCAGCAGCTTAGTGCTGGTAGCCGGGGAGCTGTTTTTT. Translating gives CASSLVLVAGELFF. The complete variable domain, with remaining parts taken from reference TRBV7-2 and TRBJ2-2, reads GAGVSQSPSNKVTEKGKDVELRCDPISGHTALYWYRQSLGQGLEFLIYFQGNSAPDKSGLPSDRFSAERTGGSVSTLTIQRTQQEDSAVYLCASSLVLVAGELFFGEGSRLTVL.

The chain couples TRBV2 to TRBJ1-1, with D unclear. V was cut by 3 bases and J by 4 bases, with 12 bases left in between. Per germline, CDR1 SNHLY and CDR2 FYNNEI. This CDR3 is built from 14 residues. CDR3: CASSESVAGTEAFF. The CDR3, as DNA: TGTGCCAGCAGTGAGTCGGTGGCGGGCACTGAAGCTTTCTTT. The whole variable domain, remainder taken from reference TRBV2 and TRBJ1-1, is EPEVTQTPSHQVTQMGQEVILRCVPISNHLYFYWYRQILGQKVEFLVSFYNNEISEKSEIFDDQFSVERPDGSNFTLKIRSTKLEDSAMYFCASSESVAGTEAFFGQGTRLTVV.

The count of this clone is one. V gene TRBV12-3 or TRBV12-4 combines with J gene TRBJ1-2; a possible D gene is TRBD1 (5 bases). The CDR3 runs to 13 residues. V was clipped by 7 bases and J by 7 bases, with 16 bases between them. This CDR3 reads CASNPGQGSGYTF. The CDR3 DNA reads TGTGCCAGCAATCCGGGCCAGGGATCTGGCTACACCTTC.

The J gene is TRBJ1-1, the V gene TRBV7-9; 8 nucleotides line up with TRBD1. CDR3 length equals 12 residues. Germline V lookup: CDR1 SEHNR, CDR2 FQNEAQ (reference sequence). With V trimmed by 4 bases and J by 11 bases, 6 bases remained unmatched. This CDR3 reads CASSSQTGVAFF. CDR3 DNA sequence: TGTGCCAGCAGCTCCCAGACAGGGGTGGCTTTCTTT.

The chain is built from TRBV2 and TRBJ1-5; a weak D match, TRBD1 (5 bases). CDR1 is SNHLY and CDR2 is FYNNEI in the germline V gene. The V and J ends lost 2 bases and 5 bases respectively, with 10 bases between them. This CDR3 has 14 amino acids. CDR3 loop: CASSELLQDQPQHF. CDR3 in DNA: TGTGCCAGCAGTGAACTTTTACAGGATCAGCCCCAGCATTTT.

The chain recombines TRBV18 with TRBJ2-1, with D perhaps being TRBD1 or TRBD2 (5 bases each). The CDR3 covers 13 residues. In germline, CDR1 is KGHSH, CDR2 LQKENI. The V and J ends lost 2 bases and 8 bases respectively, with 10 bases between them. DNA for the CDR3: TGTGCCAGCTCACCAGGGGGTCGGGATGAGCAGTTCTTC. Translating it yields CASSPGGRDEQFF.

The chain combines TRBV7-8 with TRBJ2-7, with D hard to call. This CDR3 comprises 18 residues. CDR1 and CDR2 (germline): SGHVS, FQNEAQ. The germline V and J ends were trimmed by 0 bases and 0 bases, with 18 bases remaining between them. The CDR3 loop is CASSLALSGTLSSYEQYF. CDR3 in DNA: TGTGCCAGCAGCTTAGCGCTAAGTGGCACGCTGAGCTCCTACGAGCAGTACTTC.

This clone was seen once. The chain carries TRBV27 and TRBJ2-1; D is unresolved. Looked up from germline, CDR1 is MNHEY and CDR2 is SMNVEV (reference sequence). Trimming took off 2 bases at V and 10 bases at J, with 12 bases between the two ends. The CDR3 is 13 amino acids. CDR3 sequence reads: CASSLLGVTEQFF. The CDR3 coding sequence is TGTGCCAGCAGTTTACTTGGGGTGACCGAGCAGTTCTTC.

The CDR3 spells CASSLEGGGNEKLFF. The CDR3 DNA is TGCGCCAGCAGCTTGGAAGGGGGCGGGAATGAAAAACTGTTTTTT. J is TRBJ1-4 and V is TRBV5-1; 7 bases match TRBD1. The V segment lost 0 bases and the J segment 5 bases; nucleotides outside the gene matches: 4. There are 15 residues in the CDR3. The V gene's germline CDR1 is SGHRS and CDR2 YFSETQ.

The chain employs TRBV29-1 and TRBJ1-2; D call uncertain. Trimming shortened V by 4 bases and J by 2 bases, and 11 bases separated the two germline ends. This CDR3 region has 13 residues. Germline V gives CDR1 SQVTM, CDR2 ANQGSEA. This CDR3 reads CSVAAKMNYGYTF. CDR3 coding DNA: TGCAGCGTTGCAGCGAAGATGAACTATGGCTACACCTTC.